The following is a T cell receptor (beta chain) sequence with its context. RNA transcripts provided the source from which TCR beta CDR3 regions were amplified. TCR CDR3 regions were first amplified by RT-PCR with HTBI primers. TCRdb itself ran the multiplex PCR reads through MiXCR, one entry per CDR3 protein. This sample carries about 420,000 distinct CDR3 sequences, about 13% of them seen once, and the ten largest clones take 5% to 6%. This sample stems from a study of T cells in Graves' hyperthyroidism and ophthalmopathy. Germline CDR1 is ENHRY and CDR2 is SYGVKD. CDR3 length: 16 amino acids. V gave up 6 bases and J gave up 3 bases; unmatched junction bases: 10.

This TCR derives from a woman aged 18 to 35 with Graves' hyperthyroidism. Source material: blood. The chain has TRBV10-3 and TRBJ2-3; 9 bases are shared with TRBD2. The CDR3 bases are TGTGCCATCAGCGGGACTAGCCAAAAGTTTACAGATACGCAGTATTTT. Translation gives CAISGTSQKFTDTQYF.